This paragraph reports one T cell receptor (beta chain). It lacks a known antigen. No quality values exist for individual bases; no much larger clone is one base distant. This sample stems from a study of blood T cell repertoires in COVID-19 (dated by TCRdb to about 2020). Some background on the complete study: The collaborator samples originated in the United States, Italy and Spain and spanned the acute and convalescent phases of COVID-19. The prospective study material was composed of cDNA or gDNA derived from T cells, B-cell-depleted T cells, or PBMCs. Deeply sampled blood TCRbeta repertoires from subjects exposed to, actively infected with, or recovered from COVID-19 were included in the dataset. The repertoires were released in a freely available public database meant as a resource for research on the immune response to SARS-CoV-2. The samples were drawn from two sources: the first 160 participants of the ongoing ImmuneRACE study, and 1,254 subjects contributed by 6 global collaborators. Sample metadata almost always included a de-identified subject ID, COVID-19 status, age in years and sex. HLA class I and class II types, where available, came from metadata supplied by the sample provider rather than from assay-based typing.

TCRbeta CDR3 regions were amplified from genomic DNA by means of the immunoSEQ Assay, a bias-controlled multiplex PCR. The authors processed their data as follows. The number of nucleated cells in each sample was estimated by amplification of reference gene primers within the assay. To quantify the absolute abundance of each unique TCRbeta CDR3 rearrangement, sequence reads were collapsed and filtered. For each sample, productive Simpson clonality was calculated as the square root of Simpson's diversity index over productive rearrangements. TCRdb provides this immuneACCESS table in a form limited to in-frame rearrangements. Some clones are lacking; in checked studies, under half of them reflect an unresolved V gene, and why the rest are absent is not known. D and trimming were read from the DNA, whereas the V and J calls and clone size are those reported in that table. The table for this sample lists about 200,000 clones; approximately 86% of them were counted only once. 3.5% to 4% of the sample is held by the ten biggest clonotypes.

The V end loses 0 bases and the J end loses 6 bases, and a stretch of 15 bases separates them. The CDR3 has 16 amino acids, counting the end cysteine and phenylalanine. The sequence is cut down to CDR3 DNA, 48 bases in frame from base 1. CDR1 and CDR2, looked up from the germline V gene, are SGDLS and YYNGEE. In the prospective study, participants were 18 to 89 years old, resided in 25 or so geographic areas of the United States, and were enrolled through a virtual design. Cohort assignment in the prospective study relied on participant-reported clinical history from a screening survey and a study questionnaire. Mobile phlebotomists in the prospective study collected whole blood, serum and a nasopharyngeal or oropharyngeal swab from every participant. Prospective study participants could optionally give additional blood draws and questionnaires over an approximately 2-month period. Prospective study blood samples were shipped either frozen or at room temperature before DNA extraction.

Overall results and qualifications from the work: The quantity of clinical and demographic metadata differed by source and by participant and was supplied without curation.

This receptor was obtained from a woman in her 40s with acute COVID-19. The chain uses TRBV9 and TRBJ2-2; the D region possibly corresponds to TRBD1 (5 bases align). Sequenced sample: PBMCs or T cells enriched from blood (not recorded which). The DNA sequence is TGTGCCAGCAGCGTAGAAGGGCAGGGTCGTTCCGGGGAGCTGTTTTTT. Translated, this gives CASSVEGQGRSGELFF.